This T cell receptor beta chain was captured in a study of shared clonotypes between healthy human individuals. As for the study in general: Per donor, CD8 memory used one plate, CD8 naive used two, CD4 memory used three and CD4 naive used three. Study outcomes and limitations: Estimated clonotype richness was generally higher in naive than memory subsets. Clonotype sharing among donors, it was expected, would be affected by sequencing depth.

The naive CD8 population came from CD45RO-negative cells selected for CCR7, without terminally differentiated effector memory CD45RA+ cells. The authors distributed each subset's genomic DNA evenly over several immunoSEQ plates. Clones were read by immunoSEQ multiplex PCR, and TCRdb kept only the in-frame ones, dropping some. The table lists about 2.1 million clones, 90% to 95% of them singletons. Unmatched junction bases numbered 5, after V lost 4 bases and J lost 3 bases. The CDR3 sequence is 14 residues long. Germline values: CDR1 LNHDA, CDR2 SQIVND (reference sequence). On this clone itself: Its antigen is undetermined.

This clonotype was sampled from a young man in good health. Some clones in this sample may be carry-over from other donors' samples. This chain joins TRBV19 and TRBJ2-7, with 8 bases matching TRBD1. Sequenced: naive CD8+ T cells from PBMCs. CDR3 loop: CASSTGQGGYEQYF. CDR3 nucleotide sequence: TGTGCCAGTAGTACCGGACAGGGAGGCTACGAGCAGTACTTC.